A single T cell receptor (beta chain) is shown here with its context. The antigen is unknown. The entry originates in a study of siplizumab effects on memory and regulatory T cells. Measured with immunoSEQ multiplex PCR; TCRdb has only the in-frame clones, and not every one. The sample contains tens of thousands of clones, just over 95% of which appear only once. The CDR3 runs 12 residues. The ends were cut back, 1 base at V and 6 bases at J, with 5 bases in the middle. CDR1 and CDR2 from the germline V gene are SGHRS and YFSETQ. Whole-study results and caveats: Tregs proliferating in siplizumab cultures lacked confirmation of their suppressive function. Solely a minor proportion of alloreactive clones could be assigned to unstimulated subsets. The average Treg-derived proportion among mappable alloreactive CD4+ clones was 68.8% with siplizumab versus about 27% in controls.

The source is a human donor in good health. The material sequenced was naive CD8+ T cells sorted from blood. J is TRBJ2-1 and V is TRBV5-1; D is unresolved. This chain's CDR3 is CASSLSANEQFF. The CDR3 DNA follows: TGCGCCAGCAGCTTGTCTGCCAATGAGCAGTTCTTC.